This T cell receptor beta chain is from a study of blood T cell repertoires in COVID-19. Source study methods: For nucleated cells, counts were estimated from reference gene primer amplification. Here immunoSEQ multiplex PCR was the method, and the copy in TCRdb shows in-frame clones only, minus some. That table is the source of V, J and clone size, and D and trimming were worked out from the DNA. This table holds fewer than 300,000 clones, around 87% found once. V was clipped by 5 bases and J by 4 bases, with 8 bases between them. This CDR3 contains 11 residues. Germline V gene data show CDR1 as GTSNPN and CDR2 as SVGIG (reference sequence).

Sample: peripheral blood. This TCR came from a woman aged 45-65 years with acute or convalescent COVID-19. The rearrangement links TRBV30 to TRBJ1-2; D not resolved. CDR3 residues: CAWRGFYGYTF. The CDR3 region has the DNA TGTGCCTGGCGGGGTTTCTATGGCTACACCTTC. Looking up the rest from reference TRBV30 and TRBJ1-2 gives the full variable domain: SQTIHQWPATLVQPVGSPLSLECTVEGTSNPNLYWYRQAAGRGLQLLFYSVGIGQISSEVPQNLSASRPQDRQFILSSKKLLLSDSGFYLCAWRGFYGYTFGSGTRLTVV.